This T cell receptor beta chain was obtained from a study of T cell clonality in common variable immunodeficiency. Overall study findings and caveats: Fewer deletions and N-nucleotide insertions were reportedly seen in common variable immunodeficiency TCR beta sequences.

At least ten counts were recorded for this clone. Its antigen is unknown. Profiling relied on immunoSEQ multiplex PCR, and the TCRdb table lists in-frame clones only, not all of them. This sample comprises 30,000 to 40,000 clones, none seen once only. Sequenced sample: peripheral blood mononuclear cells. The clonotype comes from a person aged 18 to 70 in good health.

Incomplete CDR3 DNA: TGCAGTGCACAGGATAAGGGGGCCACCGGGGAG. Its protein is CSAQDKGATGE. The entire CDR3 sequence reads CSAQDKGATGELFF. The chain recombines TRBV20-1 with TRBJ2-2; TRBD1 matches at 7 bases. The CDR3 end lies 3 residues beyond the end of the read and is filled in from the germline J gene. From germline, CDR1 is DFQATT and CDR2 SNEGSKA (reference sequence). V was pared by 6 bases and J by 4 bases, with 8 bases of the junction left unmatched. This CDR3 has 14 residues.